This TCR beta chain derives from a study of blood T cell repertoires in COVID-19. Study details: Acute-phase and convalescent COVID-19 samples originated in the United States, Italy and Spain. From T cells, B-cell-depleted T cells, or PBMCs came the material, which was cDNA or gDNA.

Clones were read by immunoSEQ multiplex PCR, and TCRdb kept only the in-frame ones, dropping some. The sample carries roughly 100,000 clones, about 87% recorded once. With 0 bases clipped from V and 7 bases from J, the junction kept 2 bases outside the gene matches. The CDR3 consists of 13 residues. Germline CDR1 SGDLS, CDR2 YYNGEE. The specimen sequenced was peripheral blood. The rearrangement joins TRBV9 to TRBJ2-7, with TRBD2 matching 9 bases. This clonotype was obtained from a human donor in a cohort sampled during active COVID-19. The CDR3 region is CASSVVSGGEQYF. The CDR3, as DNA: TGTGCCAGCAGCGTAGTCAGCGGGGGGGAGCAGTACTTC.